The 14 T cell receptor beta chains in this list originate from one sample, sequenced in a study of blood T cell repertoires in COVID-19. Assay used: immunoSEQ multiplex PCR; TCRdb lists only in-frame clones, some missing. In the table there are about 380,000 clones, more than 80% of which are singletons. Sequences were obtained from peripheral blood. Receptors originate from a man aged 35 to 55 with acute or convalescent COVID-19.

The chain carries TRBV18 and TRBJ2-1; 8 bases fit TRBD1. The J segment lost 3 bases and the V segment lost 4 bases, leaving 5 bases of the junction unmatched. In germline, CDR1 is KGHSH, CDR2 LQKENI. The CDR3 sequence is 15 residues long. The CDR3 region is CASSHTGGDYNEQFF. Here the CDR3 DNA reads TGTGCCAGCTCACATACAGGGGGTGACTACAATGAGCAGTTCTTC.

This clone was detected only once. The chain combines TRBV9 with TRBJ2-1, with D unresolved. The germline gives CDR1 SGDLS, CDR2 YYNGEE. The CDR3 runs 12 residues. Trimming removed 4 bases from V and 9 bases from J, with 11 bases in between. The CDR3 nucleotides are TGTGCCAGCAGCCTAGGAGTAACTGAGCAGTTCTTC. Translating it yields CASSLGVTEQFF. Combining the CDR3 with reference TRBV9 and TRBJ2-1 gives the whole variable domain DSGVTQTPKHLITATGQRVTLRCSPRSGDLSVYWYQQSLDQGLQFLIQYYNGEERAKGNILERFSAQQFPDLHSELNLSSLELGDSALYFCASSLGVTEQFFGPGTRLTVL.

The count of this clone is one. This sequence joins TRBV5-1 and TRBJ1-3; weak D call: TRBD1 (5 bases). Germline V lookup: CDR1 SGHRS, CDR2 YFSETQ. Trimming shortened V by 2 bases and J by 4 bases, and 13 bases separated the two germline ends. The CDR3 runs 15 residues. The CDR3 here is CASSLGVGWGNTIYF. In DNA form, the CDR3 reads TGCGCCAGCAGCTTAGGGGTCGGATGGGGAAACACCATATATTTT.

V is TRBV7-3 and J is TRBJ1-1; the match to TRBD1 covers 7 bases. This CDR3 has 15 residues. Trimming took 5 bases from V and 4 from J; bases not matched to a gene: 10. Germline values: CDR1 SGHTA, CDR2 FQGTGA. The CDR3 protein is CASSRSDRVITEAFF. For the CDR3, the DNA is TGTGCCAGCAGCCGATCAGACAGGGTGATCACTGAAGCTTTCTTT. The whole variable domain, filled in from reference TRBV7-3 and TRBJ1-1, reads GAGVSQTPSNKVTEKGKYVELRCDPISGHTALYWYRQSLGQGPEFLIYFQGTGAADDSGLPNDRFFAVRPEGSVSTLKIQRTERGDSAVYLCASSRSDRVITEAFFGQGTRLTVV.

V usage is TRBV15 and J usage is TRBJ2-7, with 9 bases lining up with TRBD2. Germline CDR1 reads LNHNV; CDR2 reads YYDKDF (reference sequence). The CDR3 consists of 17 residues. V was clipped by 3 bases and J by 5 bases; unmatched bases: 14. CDR3 in amino acids: CATSSYAAGGQRDEQYF. As DNA, the CDR3 is TGTGCCACCAGCAGCTACGCCGCGGGAGGGCAAAGGGACGAGCAGTACTTC.

The V gene is TRBV4-1, the J gene TRBJ2-1; 10 bases line up with TRBD2. V dropped 4 bases and J dropped 5; count of bases not matched to a gene: 2. Germline V gene data show CDR1 as MGHRA and CDR2 as YSYEKL. The CDR3 sequence is 14 residues long. The CDR3 coding sequence is TGCGCCAGCAGCCGAAGCGGGGGGGACAATGAGCAGTTCTTC. This encodes CASSRSGGDNEQFF.

This sequence joins TRBV11-1 and TRBJ1-5; D unresolved. Germline-derived CDR1 and CDR2 are SGHAT and FQDESV (reference sequence). V lost 1 base and J lost 3, with 4 bases in between. The CDR3 contains 13 residues. CDR3 sequence (DNA): TGTGCCAGCAGCTTAGACATCAATCAGCCCCAGCATTTT. Amino acid sequence: CASSLDINQPQHF.

The chain links TRBV27 to TRBJ2-7; the match to TRBD1 covers 8 bases. V lost 2 bases to trimming and J lost 2 bases; unmatched junction nucleotides: 5. The V gene's germline CDR1 is MNHEY and CDR2 SMNVEV (reference sequence). The CDR3 sequence is 15 residues long. CDR3 residues: CASSLQGASTYEQYF. In DNA form, the CDR3 reads TGTGCCAGCAGTTTACAGGGGGCGTCCACCTACGAGCAGTACTTC.

Details on this clone: This sample includes further DNA sequences coding for the same CDR3. J is TRBJ2-5 and V is TRBV19, with 11 bases aligning to TRBD1. V lost 3 bases to trimming and J lost 5 bases; unmatched junction nucleotides: 8. The CDR3 has 16 residues. Germline V gene sequence: CDR1 LNHDA, CDR2 SQIVND (reference sequence). The CDR3 DNA reads as TGTGCCAGTAGTATCGGACAGGGGGCAGGCCGGGAGACCCAGTACTTC. Its protein product is CASSIGQGAGRETQYF. Drawing the rest from reference TRBV19 and TRBJ2-5, the complete variable domain is DGGITQSPKYLFRKEGQNVTLSCEQNLNHDAMYWYRQDPGQGLRLIYYSQIVNDFQKGDIAEGYSVSREKKESFPLTVTSAQKNPTAFYLCASSIGQGAGRETQYFGPGTRLLVL.

The chain is built from TRBV12-3 or TRBV12-4 and TRBJ2-4; D is unresolved. V shed 3 bases and J shed 8 bases, with 11 bases lying between them. The CDR3 contains 13 residues. The CDR3 reads CASSLGLGDIQYF. The CDR3 DNA reads as TGTGCCAGCAGTTTGGGTCTAGGTGACATTCAGTACTTC.

The chain recombines TRBV4-1 with TRBJ2-3; D is possibly TRBD2 (5 bases). The CDR3 has 15 amino acids. The V gene's germline CDR1 is MGHRA and CDR2 YSYEKL. Trimming took off 4 bases at V and 0 bases at J, with 11 bases between the two ends. The CDR3 loop reads CASSLLGLSTDTQYF. DNA for the CDR3: TGCGCCAGCAGCCTACTAGGGTTAAGCACAGATACGCAGTATTTT.

The chain employs TRBV19 and TRBJ1-5; D is perhaps TRBD1 (5 bases). Germline loops: CDR1 LNHDA, CDR2 SQIVND (reference sequence). The CDR3 is 15 residues long. V dropped 2 bases and J dropped 3 bases, with 11 bases sitting between them. The CDR3: CASSIRDSFNQPQHF. Here the CDR3 DNA reads TGTGCCAGTAGTATAAGGGACTCTTTCAATCAGCCCCAGCATTTT.

The J gene is TRBJ2-1, the V gene TRBV27, with D maybe TRBD1 (6 bases). This CDR3 is built from 12 residues. The germline gives CDR1 MNHEY, CDR2 SMNVEV (reference sequence). Trimming left V 5 bases short and J 9 bases short, with 11 bases between. CDR3 nucleotide sequence: TGTGCCAGCAGTCTACAGGGCGGTGAGCAGTTCTTC. Its protein product is CASSLQGGEQFF.

This chain uses TRBV30 with TRBJ1-4; a weak D match, TRBD1 (5 bases). The CDR3 totals 17 residues. CDR1 GTSNPN and CDR2 SVGIG come from the germline V gene (reference sequence). V was clipped by 5 bases and J by 4 bases, with 23 bases between them. DNA of the CDR3: TGTGCCTGGTCCGGGCCCAGGGCTCCGGCAATTAATGAAAAACTGTTTTTT. Its protein is CAWSGPRAPAINEKLFF.